These T cell receptor beta chains were read from a single sample in a study of T cell responses to AZD1222 COVID-19 vaccine. Sequencing was performed with immunoSEQ multiplex PCR; in TCRdb, only in-frame clones are kept and a portion is missing. The table shows roughly 76,000 clones, with 86% occurring only once. The sample here was peripheral blood, taken on day 0 of AZD1222 vaccination. Receptors originate from an adult in good health. Each CDR3 is given with its conserved first and last residue. D genes are given only for firm matches. A clone size is listed for some rows: how often the clone was seen (once, few, many), or a class if it is expanded.

j_call | v_call | clone_size | d_call | cdr3_aa | cdr3_nt
TRBJ2-1 | TRBV3-1/TRBV3-2 | once | - | CASSQYYNEQFF | TGTGCCAGCAGCCAGTACTACAATGAGCAGTTCTTC
TRBJ2-5 | TRBV29-1 | - | - | CSVEAFGAGWETQYF | TGCAGCGTTGAAGCTTTCGGCGCAGGTTGGGAGACCCAGTACTTC
TRBJ2-7 | TRBV15 | - | TRBD1 | CATSGGQGSYEQYF | TGTGCCACCTCAGGGGGCCAGGGATCCTACGAGCAGTACTTC
TRBJ1-4 | TRBV19 | - | - | CASSQFAATNEKLFF | TGTGCCAGTAGTCAGTTCGCCGCAACTAATGAAAAACTGTTTTTT
TRBJ1-6 | TRBV30 | - | - | CAWSVLESGSPLHF | TGTGCCTGGAGTGTACTGGAATCTGGTTCACCCCTCCACTTT
TRBJ2-7 | TRBV7-9 | - | - | CASRLRRRYEQYF | TGTGCCAGCAGACTCAGACGTCGATACGAGCAGTACTTC
TRBJ1-3 | TRBV7-2 | - | - | CASSSLGDTIYF | TGTGCCAGCAGCTCTCTGGGCGACACCATATATTTT
TRBJ2-7 | TRBV28 | few | - | CASSGGLNWDYEQYF | TGTGCCAGCAGTGGGGGACTCAATTGGGACTACGAGCAGTACTTC
TRBJ1-2 | TRBV30 | - | TRBD1 | CAWSVRGYGYTF | TGTGCCTGGAGTGTCAGGGGGTATGGCTACACCTTC
TRBJ1-2 | TRBV28 | - | - | CASSPQYGYTF | TGTGCCAGCAGTCCACAATATGGCTACACCTTC
TRBJ1-2 | TRBV7-9 | - | - | CASSLSRGNSNYGYTF | TGTGCCAGCAGCTTAAGTCGGGGGAATTCAAACTATGGCTACACCTTC
TRBJ1-6 | TRBV12-5 | - | - | CARRKAPSSYNSPLHF | TGTGCTAGGCGGAAAGCACCAAGCTCCTATAATTCACCCCTCCACTTT
TRBJ2-7 | TRBV5-4 | - | - | CASSLGGQWGSYEQYF | TGTGCCAGCAGCTTGGGGGGACAATGGGGTTCCTACGAGCAGTACTTC
TRBJ1-5 | TRBV28 | - | TRBD1 | CASRRTGGNQPQHF | TGTGCCAGCAGAAGGACAGGGGGGAATCAGCCCCAGCATTTT
TRBJ2-1 | TRBV25-1 | - | - | CASSGTGLFYNEQFF | TGTGCCAGCAGTGGCACGGGACTTTTCTACAATGAGCAGTTCTTC
TRBJ1-1 | TRBV2 | - | - | CASSDKEGNTEAFF | TGTGCCAGCAGTGATAAAGAGGGAAACACTGAAGCTTTCTTT
TRBJ2-2 | TRBV3-1/TRBV3-2 | - | - | CASSPSGPGTGELFF | TGTGCCAGCAGCCCCTCAGGCCCAGGCACCGGGGAGCTGTTTTTT
TRBJ2-2 | TRBV7-8 | - | - | CASSLASAELFF | TGTGCCAGCAGCTTAGCCTCCGCGGAGCTGTTTTTT
TRBJ2-1 | TRBV29-1 | - | - | CSAPKNQIYNEQFF | TGCAGCGCCCCAAAAAACCAGATATACAATGAGCAGTTCTTC
TRBJ2-1 | TRBV7-3 | few | TRBD2 | CASSLTGGSVNEQFF | TGTGCCAGCAGCTTAACGGGCGGGAGCGTAAATGAGCAGTTCTTC
TRBJ1-4 | TRBV6-1 | once | TRBD1 | CASSDRTGGREGEKLFF | TGTGCCAGCAGTGACCGGACAGGGGGAAGAGAAGGTGAAAAACTGTTTTTT
TRBJ2-1 | TRBV7-2 | - | TRBD2 | CASSHPAGMSSYNEQFF | TGTGCCAGCAGCCATCCAGCGGGAATGAGCTCCTACAATGAGCAGTTCTTC
TRBJ2-1 | TRBV28 | - | TRBD2 | CASSFTGTSGIHNEQFF | TGTGCCAGCAGTTTCACCGGGACTAGCGGGATACACAATGAGCAGTTCTTC
TRBJ1-2 | TRBV6-6 | - | - | CASSARDWGYGYTF | TGTGCCAGCAGTGCCCGGGACTGGGGCTATGGCTACACCTTC
TRBJ2-3 | TRBV19 | - | TRBD2 | CASSMIAGYTTDTQYF | TGTGCCAGTAGTATGATAGCGGGCTATACAACAGATACGCAGTATTTT
TRBJ1-1 | TRBV18 | few | - | CASSPLGAVSEAFF | TGTGCCAGCTCACCTCTCGGGGCTGTTTCTGAAGCTTTCTTT
TRBJ1-2 | TRBV9 | once | - | CASSVAYSNGYTF | TGTGCCAGCAGCGTAGCCTACTCGAATGGCTACACCTTC
TRBJ2-6 | TRBV12-3/TRBV12-4 | few | - | CASRNSGANVLTF | TGTGCCAGCCGGAACTCTGGGGCCAACGTCCTGACTTTC
TRBJ2-7 | TRBV7-9 | - | - | CASSLHSYEQYF | TGTGCCAGCAGCTTACACTCCTACGAGCAGTACTTC
TRBJ2-5 | TRBV29-1 | - | TRBD1 | CSVGQGAGETQYF | TGCAGCGTGGGACAGGGGGCAGGGGAGACCCAGTACTTC
TRBJ2-1 | TRBV27 | - | - | CASSLSRGINEQFF | TGTGCCAGCAGTTTATCCCGGGGCATCAATGAGCAGTTCTTC
TRBJ1-6 | TRBV6-6 | - | - | CASSGEENNSPLHF | TGTGCCAGCTCGGGGGAAGAGAATAATTCACCCCTCCACTTT
TRBJ2-2 | TRBV5-1 | - | - | CASSLAEGAGTGELFF | TGCGCCAGCAGCTTGGCCGAAGGGGCCGGCACCGGGGAGCTGTTTTTT
TRBJ2-5 | TRBV11-3 | - | - | CASSLDSQETQYF | TGTGCCAGCAGCTTAGACAGCCAAGAGACCCAGTACTTC
TRBJ2-3 | TRBV19 | - | TRBD2 | CASRIAGSTDTQYF | TGTGCCAGTCGAATAGCGGGTAGCACAGATACGCAGTATTTT
TRBJ1-5 | TRBV5-1 | few | - | CASSLFVGGNQPQHF | TGCGCCAGCAGCTTGTTCGTAGGGGGCAATCAGCCCCAGCATTTT
TRBJ2-7 | TRBV7-8 | once | - | CASSLGGGAGSYEQYF | TGTGCCAGCAGCTTAGGAGGGGGCGCGGGGTCCTACGAGCAGTACTTC
TRBJ1-1 | TRBV2 | - | TRBD1 | CASRVGQTEAFF | TGTGCCAGCAGGGTGGGACAGACTGAAGCTTTCTTT
TRBJ1-6 | TRBV10-2 | - | - | CASSEWKGDSPLHF | TGCGCCAGCAGTGAGTGGAAAGGGGATTCACCCCTCCACTTT
TRBJ2-7 | TRBV14 | - | - | CASSHFGRASYEQYF | TGTGCCAGCAGCCATTTCGGCAGGGCTTCCTACGAGCAGTACTTC
TRBJ2-2 | TRBV10-3 | - | - | CAISDTAGELFF | TGTGCCATCAGCGACACGGCCGGGGAGCTGTTTTTT
TRBJ2-2 | TRBV7-8 | - | - | CASSPWGRTGELFF | TGTGCCAGCAGCCCATGGGGACGCACCGGGGAGCTGTTTTTT
TRBJ1-2 | TRBV30 | - | TRBD1 | CAWTVGRGHNYGYTF | TGTGCCTGGACTGTGGGAAGGGGGCACAACTATGGCTACACCTTC
TRBJ1-5 | TRBV2 | - | - | CASSDRRGGNNQPQHF | TGTGCCAGCAGTGATAGGCGTGGGGGGAACAATCAGCCCCAGCATTTT